This record covers a single T cell receptor (beta chain). The antigen is unknown. V shed 8 bases and J shed 0 bases, with 20 bases lying between them. This CDR3 contains 18 residues. Germline lookup yields CDR1 LNHNV and CDR2 YYDKDF (reference sequence). Measured with immunoSEQ multiplex PCR; TCRdb has only the in-frame clones, and not every one. The sample carries tens of thousands of clones, approximately 92% recorded once. The entry originates in a study of Tregs in tolerant kidney transplant recipients. Study results and caveats: The most relevant donor-specific Treg TCRbeta repertoire apparently came from expansion with activated donor B cells.

Unstimulated regulatory T cells (CD4+CD25+CD127-), CD4+CD25- non-regulatory cells, CD4 and CD8 cells were FACS-sorted from thawed PBMCs. The chain is built from TRBV15 and TRBJ2-6, with D unresolved. The sequenced sample consisted of CD8+ T cells from blood. This receptor was obtained from a human donor in good health. The CDR3 DNA reads as TGTGCCACCTCTAAATCGTCGGACGCCAACTCTGGGGCCAACGTCCTGACTTTC. Translating it yields CATSKSSDANSGANVLTF.